The clone carrying this T cell receptor (beta chain) was picked up one time. The antigen is unknown. The PCR was carried out with 60 Vbeta primers and 13 Jbeta primers. Sequencing used immunoSEQ multiplex PCR; TCRdb keeps in-frame clones, though not all of them. The repertoire holds roughly 120,000 clones, with 81% as singletons. The sample is drawn from a study of cytomegalovirus exposure and HLA in healthy donors. About the study: As an earlier analysis found, roughly 180 million T cells yielded about 120 million unique TCR beta sequences.

Study-wide results and limits: A later analysis found common viral pathogens apparently linked to several of the most significant clusters.

This clonotype was sampled from a woman in her thirties or forties in good health and CMV-seronegative. Sequencing input: PBMCs.

The CDR3 spells CASSELSDILSYEQYF. The CDR3 DNA reads as TGTGCCAGCAGCGAGCTCTCGGACATCCTCTCCTACGAGCAGTACTTC. The gene calls are TRBV2 and TRBJ2-7; a weak D match, TRBD1 (5 bases). Between the trimmed V and J ends, which lost 6 bases and 0 bases, there was a span of 18 bases. Per germline, CDR1 SNHLY and CDR2 FYNNEI. This CDR3 has 16 amino acids.